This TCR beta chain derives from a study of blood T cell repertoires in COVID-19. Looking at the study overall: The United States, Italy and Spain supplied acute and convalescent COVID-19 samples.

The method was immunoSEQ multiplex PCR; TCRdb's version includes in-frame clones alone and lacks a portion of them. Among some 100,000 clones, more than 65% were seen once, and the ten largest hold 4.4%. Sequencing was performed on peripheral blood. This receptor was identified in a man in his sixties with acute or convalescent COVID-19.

The CDR3 DNA reads as TGTGCCAGCAGCTTTGGTAGCGGGGGAATCAATGAGCAGTTCTTC. This encodes CASSFGSGGINEQFF. The chain combines TRBV5-8 with TRBJ2-1, with TRBD2 matching over 9 bases. CDR3 length: 15 residues. The J segment lost 6 bases and the V segment lost 2 bases, leaving 6 bases of the junction unmatched. Germline lookup yields CDR1 SGHTS and CDR2 YDEGEE. Drawing the rest from reference TRBV5-8 and TRBJ2-1, the complete variable domain is EAGVTQSPTHLIKTRGQQATLRCSPISGHTSVYWYQQALGLGLQFLLWYDEGEERNRGNFPPRFSGRQFPNYSSELNVNALELEDSALYLCASSFGSGGINEQFFGPGTRLTVL.